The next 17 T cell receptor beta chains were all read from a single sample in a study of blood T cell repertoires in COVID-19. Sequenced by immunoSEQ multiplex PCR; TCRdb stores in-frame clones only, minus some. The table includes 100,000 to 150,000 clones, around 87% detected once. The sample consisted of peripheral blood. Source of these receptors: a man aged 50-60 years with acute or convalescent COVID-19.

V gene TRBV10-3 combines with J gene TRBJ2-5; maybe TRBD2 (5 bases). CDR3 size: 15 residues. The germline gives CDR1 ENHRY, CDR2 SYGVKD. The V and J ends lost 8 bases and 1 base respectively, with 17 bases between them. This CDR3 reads CAIRGGIAFQETQYF. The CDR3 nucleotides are TGTGCCATCCGGGGTGGCATAGCGTTCCAAGAGACCCAGTACTTC.

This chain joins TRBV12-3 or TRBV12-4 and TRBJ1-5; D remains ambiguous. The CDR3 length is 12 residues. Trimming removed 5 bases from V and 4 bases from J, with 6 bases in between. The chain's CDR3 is CASSNSNQPQHF. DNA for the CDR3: TGTGCCAGCAGTAACTCGAATCAGCCCCAGCATTTT.

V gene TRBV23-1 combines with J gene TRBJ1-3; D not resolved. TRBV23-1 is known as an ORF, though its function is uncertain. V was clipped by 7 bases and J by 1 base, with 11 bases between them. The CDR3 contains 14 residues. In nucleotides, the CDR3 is TGCGCCAGCATGACATTCCAGTCTGGAAACACCATATATTTT. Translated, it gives CASMTFQSGNTIYF.

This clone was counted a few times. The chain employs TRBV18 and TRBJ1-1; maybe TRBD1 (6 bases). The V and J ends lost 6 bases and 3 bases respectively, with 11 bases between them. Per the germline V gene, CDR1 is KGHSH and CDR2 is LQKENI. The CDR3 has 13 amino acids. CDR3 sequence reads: CASSQDRYTEAFF. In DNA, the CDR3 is TGTGCCAGCTCCCAGGACAGATACACTGAAGCTTTCTTT. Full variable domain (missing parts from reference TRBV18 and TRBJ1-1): NAGVMQNPRHLVRRRGQEARLRCSPMKGHSHVYWYRQLPEEGLKFMVYLQKENIIDESGMPKERFSAEFPKEGPSILRIQQVVRGDSAAYFCASSQDRYTEAFFGQGTRLTVV.

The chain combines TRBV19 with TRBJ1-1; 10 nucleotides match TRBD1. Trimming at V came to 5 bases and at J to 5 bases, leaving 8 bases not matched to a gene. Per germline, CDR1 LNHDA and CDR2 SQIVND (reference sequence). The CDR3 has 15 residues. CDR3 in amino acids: CASSSWTGGRTEAFF. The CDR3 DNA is TGTGCCAGTAGTTCATGGACAGGGGGGAGGACTGAAGCTTTCTTT.

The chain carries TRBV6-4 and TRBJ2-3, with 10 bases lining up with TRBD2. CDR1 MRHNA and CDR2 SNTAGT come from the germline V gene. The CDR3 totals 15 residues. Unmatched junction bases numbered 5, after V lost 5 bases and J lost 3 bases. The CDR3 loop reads CASSLAGGRTDTQYF. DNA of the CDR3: TGTGCCAGCAGTTTAGCGGGAGGACGTACAGATACGCAGTATTTT.

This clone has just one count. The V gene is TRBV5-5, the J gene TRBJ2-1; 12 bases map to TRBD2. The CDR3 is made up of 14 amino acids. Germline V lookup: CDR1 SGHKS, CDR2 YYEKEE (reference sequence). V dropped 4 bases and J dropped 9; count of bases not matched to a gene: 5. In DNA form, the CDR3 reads TGTGCCAGCAGCGAACTAGCGGGAGGTGGTGAGCAGTTCTTC. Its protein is CASSELAGGGEQFF. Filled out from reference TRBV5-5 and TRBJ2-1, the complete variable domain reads DAGVTQSPTHLIKTRGQQVTLRCSPISGHKSVSWYQQVLGQGPQFIFQYYEKEERGRGNFPDRFSARQFPNYSSELNVNALLLGDSALYLCASSELAGGGEQFFGPGTRLTVL.

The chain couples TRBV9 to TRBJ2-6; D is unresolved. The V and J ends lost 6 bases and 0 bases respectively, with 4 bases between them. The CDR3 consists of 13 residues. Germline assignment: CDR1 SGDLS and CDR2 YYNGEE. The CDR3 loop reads CASTRSGANVLTF. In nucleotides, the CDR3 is TGTGCCAGCACCCGCTCTGGGGCCAACGTCCTGACTTTC.

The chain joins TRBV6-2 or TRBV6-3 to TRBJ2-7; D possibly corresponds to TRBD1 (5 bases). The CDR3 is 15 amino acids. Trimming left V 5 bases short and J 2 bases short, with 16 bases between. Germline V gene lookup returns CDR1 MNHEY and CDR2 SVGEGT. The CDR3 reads CASSNPGWGTYEQYF. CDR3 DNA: TGTGCCAGCAGTAACCCAGGTTGGGGCACCTACGAGCAGTACTTC.

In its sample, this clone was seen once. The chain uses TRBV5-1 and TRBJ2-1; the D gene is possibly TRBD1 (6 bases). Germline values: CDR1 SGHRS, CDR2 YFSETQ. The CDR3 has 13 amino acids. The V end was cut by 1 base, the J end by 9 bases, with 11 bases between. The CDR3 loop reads CASSLSTGFEQFF. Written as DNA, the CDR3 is TGCGCCAGCAGCTTGTCCACAGGGTTTGAGCAGTTCTTC.

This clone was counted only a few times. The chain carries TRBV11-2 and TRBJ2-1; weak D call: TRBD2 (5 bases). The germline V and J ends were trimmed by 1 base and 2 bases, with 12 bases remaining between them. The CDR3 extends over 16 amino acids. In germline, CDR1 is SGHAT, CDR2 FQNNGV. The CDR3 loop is CASSLGGLGAYNEQFF. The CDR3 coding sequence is TGTGCCAGCAGCTTAGGCGGGCTAGGTGCCTACAATGAGCAGTTCTTC. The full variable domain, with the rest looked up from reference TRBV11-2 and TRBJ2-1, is EAGVAQSPRYKIIEKRQSVAFWCNPISGHATLYWYQQILGQGPKLLIQFQNNGVVDDSQLPKDRFSAERLKGVDSTLKIQPAKLEDSAVYLCASSLGGLGAYNEQFFGPGTRLTVL.

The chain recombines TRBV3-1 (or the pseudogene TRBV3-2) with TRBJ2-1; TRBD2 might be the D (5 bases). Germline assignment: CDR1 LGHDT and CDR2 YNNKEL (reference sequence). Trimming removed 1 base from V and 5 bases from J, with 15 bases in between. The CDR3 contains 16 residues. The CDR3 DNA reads TGTGCCAGCAGCCAAGGATTCCAGCGGATGAACAATGAGCAGTTCTTC. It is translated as CASSQGFQRMNNEQFF.

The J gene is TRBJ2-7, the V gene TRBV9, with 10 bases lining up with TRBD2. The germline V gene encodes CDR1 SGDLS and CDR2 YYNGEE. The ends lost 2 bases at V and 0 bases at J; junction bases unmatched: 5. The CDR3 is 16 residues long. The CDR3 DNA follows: TGTGCCAGCAGCGTTCGAGCGGGAGGGAGCTCCTACGAGCAGTACTTC. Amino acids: CASSVRAGGSSYEQYF. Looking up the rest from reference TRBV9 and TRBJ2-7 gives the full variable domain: DSGVTQTPKHLITATGQRVTLRCSPRSGDLSVYWYQQSLDQGLQFLIQYYNGEERAKGNILERFSAQQFPDLHSELNLSSLELGDSALYFCASSVRAGGSSYEQYFGPGTRLTVT.

CDR3: CASSLRAGGTDTQYF. As DNA, the CDR3 is TGTGCCAGCAGCTTGAGGGCAGGAGGTACAGATACGCAGTATTTT. The chain uses TRBV5-5 and TRBJ2-3; TRBD2 might be the D (5 bases). V was clipped by 1 base and J by 3 bases, with 12 bases between them. The CDR3 totals 15 residues. Germline V gives CDR1 SGHKS, CDR2 YYEKEE (reference sequence).

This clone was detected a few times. CDR3 residues: CASRFLAGGRDEQFF. The CDR3 DNA is TGCGCCAGCAGATTTCTAGCGGGAGGTAGGGATGAGCAGTTCTTC. The V gene is TRBV5-1, the J gene TRBJ2-1; 11 bases map to TRBD2. Trimming took 5 bases from V and 8 from J; bases not matched to a gene: 9. Germline-derived CDR1 and CDR2 are SGHRS and YFSETQ. CDR3 length: 15 residues.

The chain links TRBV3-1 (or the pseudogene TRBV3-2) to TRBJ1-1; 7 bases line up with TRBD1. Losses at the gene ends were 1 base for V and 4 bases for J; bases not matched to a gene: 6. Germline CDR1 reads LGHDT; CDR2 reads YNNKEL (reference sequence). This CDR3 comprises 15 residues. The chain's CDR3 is CASSQGVRQGTEAFF. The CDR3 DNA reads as TGTGCCAGCAGCCAAGGGGTTAGACAGGGCACTGAAGCTTTCTTT.

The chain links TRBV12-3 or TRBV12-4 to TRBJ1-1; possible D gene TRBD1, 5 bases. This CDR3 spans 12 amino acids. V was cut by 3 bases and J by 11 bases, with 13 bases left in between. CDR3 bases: TGTGCCAGCAGTTTCTCAGGGCAAGGGGCTTTCTTT. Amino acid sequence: CASSFSGQGAFF.